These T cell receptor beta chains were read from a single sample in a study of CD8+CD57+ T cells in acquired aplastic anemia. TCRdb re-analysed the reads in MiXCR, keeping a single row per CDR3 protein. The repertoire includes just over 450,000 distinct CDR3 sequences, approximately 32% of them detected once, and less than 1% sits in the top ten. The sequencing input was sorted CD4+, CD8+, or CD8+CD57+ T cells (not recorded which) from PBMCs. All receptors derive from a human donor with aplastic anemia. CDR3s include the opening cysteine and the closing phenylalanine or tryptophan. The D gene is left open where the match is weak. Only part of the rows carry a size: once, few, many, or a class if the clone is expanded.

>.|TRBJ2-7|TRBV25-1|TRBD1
CASSEKQGASYEQYF
TGTGCCAGCAGTGAAAAACAGGGGGCCTCCTACGAGCAGTACTTC
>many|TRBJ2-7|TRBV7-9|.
CASSATSAYEQYF
TGTGCCAGCAGCGCGACAAGCGCCTACGAGCAGTACTTC
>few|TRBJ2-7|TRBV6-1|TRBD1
CASLGQAGPYEQYF
TGTGCCAGTCTTGGACAGGCGGGCCCCTACGAGCAGTACTTC
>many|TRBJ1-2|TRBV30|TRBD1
CAWTGANYGYTF
TGTGCTTGGACAGGGGCGAACTATGGCTACACCTTC
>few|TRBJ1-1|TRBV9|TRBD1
CASSERQGTEAFF
TGTGCCAGCAGCGAACGACAGGGCACTGAAGCTTTCTTT
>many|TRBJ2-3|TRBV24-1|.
CATSGGPSTDTQYF
TGTGCCACCAGTGGCGGACCTAGCACAGATACGCAGTATTTT
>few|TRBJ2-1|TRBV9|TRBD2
CASSVAVFGTSVYNEQFF
TGTGCCAGCAGCGTAGCCGTTTTTGGGACTAGCGTTTACAATGAGCAGTTCTTC
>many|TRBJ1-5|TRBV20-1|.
CSARGQPQHF
TGCAGTGCTAGAGGTCAGCCCCAGCATTTT
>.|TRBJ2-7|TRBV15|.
CATSSLGTLAPDEQYF
TGTGCCACCAGCAGCCTCGGGACTTTAGCCCCCGACGAGCAGTACTTC
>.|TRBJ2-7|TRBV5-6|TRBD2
CASRISGDSYEQYF
TGTGCCAGCAGGATTAGCGGGGACTCCTACGAGCAGTACTTC
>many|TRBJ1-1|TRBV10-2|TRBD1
CASSESGGQGKAFF
TGCGCCAGCAGTGAGTCGGGGGGACAGGGAAAAGCTTTCTTT
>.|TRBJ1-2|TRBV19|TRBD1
CASTRGHYGYTF
TGTGCCAGTACGAGGGGGCACTATGGCTACACCTTC
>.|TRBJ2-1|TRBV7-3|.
CASSLGGSNEQFF
TGTGCCAGCAGCTTGGGCGGTAGCAATGAGCAGTTCTTC
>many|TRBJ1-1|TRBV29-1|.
CSSSRGTEAFF
TGCAGCTCCAGCCGAGGGACTGAAGCTTTCTTT